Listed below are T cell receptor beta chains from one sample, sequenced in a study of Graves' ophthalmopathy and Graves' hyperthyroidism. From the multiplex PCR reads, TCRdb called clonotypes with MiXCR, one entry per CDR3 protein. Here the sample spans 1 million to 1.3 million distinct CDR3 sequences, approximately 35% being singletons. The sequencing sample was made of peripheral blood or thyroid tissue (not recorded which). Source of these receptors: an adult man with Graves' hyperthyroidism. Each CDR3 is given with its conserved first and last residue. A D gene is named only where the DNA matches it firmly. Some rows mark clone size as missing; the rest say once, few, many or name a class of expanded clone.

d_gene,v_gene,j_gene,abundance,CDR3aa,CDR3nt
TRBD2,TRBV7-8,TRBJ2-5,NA,CASSPPPGLEDLYQETQYF,TGTGCCAGCAGCCCCCCCCCGGGACTAGAAGACTTGTACCAAGAGACCCAGTACTTC
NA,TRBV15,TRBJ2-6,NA,CATSKAAGANVLTF,TGTGCCACCAGCAAAGCGGCCGGGGCCAACGTCCTGACTTTC
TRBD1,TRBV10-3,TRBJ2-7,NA,CAISDEDRVSEQYF,TGTGCCATCAGTGATGAAGACAGGGTTTCCGAGCAGTACTTC
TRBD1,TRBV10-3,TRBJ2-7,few,CASSYSTGDYEQYF,TGTGCCAGCAGTTACTCGACAGGGGACTACGAGCAGTACTTC
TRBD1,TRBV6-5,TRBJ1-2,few,CASSSQTGSNYGYTF,TGTGCCAGCAGTTCGCAGACAGGGTCGAACTATGGCTACACCTTC
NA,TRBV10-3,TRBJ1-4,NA,CAISESAGARGEKLFF,TGTGCCATCAGTGAGTCGGCAGGGGCGCGAGGTGAAAAACTGTTTTTT
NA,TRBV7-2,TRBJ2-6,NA,CASSLARTGANVLTF,TGTGCCAGCAGCTTAGCTAGGACAGGGGCCAACGTCCTGACTTTC
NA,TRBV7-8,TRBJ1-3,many,CASKAGPSPGNTIYF,TGTGCCAGCAAGGCAGGGCCCTCTCCTGGAAACACCATATATTTT
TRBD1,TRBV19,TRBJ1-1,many,CASSTPRGGNTEAFF,TGTGCCAGTAGTACCCCCAGGGGGGGTAACACTGAAGCTTTCTTT
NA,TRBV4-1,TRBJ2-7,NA,CASSTQRRGRDAYEQYF,TGCGCCAGCAGCACACAACGCAGGGGACGGGACGCCTACGAGCAGTACTTC
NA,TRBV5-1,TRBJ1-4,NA,CASSPALGEGEKLFF,TGCGCCAGCAGCCCGGCCTTGGGGGAAGGCGAAAAACTGTTTTTT
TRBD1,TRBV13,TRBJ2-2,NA,CASSLSGGRKNTGELFF,TGTGCCAGCAGCCTTTCAGGGGGCCGTAAAAACACCGGGGAGCTGTTTTTT
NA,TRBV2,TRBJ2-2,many,CASSPLSAPRELFF,TGTGCCAGCAGTCCCCTATCGGCGCCCCGGGAGCTGTTTTTT
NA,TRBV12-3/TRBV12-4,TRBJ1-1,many,CASSPSGRNTEAFF,TGTGCCAGCAGTCCAAGCGGGAGAAACACTGAAGCTTTCTTT
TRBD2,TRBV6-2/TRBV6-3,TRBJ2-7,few,CASSDGLAGLSYEQYF,TGTGCCAGCAGTGACGGACTAGCGGGGCTCTCCTACGAGCAGTACTTC
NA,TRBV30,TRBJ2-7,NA,CDQSRPGKYEQYF,TGTGACCAATCCCGACCAGGAAAATACGAGCAGTACTTC
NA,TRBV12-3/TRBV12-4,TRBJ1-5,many,CASSLGGASNQPQHF,TGTGCCAGCAGCTTAGGAGGGGCAAGCAATCAGCCCCAGCATTTT
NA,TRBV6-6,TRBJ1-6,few,CASSYPLGDSYNSPLHF,TGTGCCAGCAGTTACCCCCTAGGGGATTCCTATAATTCACCCCTCCACTTT
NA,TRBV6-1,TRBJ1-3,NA,CASSEFGPISGNTIYF,TGTGCCAGCAGTGAATTCGGTCCAATCTCTGGAAACACCATATATTTT
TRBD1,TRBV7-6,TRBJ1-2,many,CASSLESGGGYGYTF,TGTGCCAGCAGCTTAGAATCAGGGGGCGGCTATGGCTACACCTTC
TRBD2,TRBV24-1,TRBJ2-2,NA,CATTSAAGELFF,TGTGCGACCACTAGCGCCGCCGGGGAGCTGTTTTTT
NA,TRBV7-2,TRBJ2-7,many,CASSLASGTYEQYF,TGTGCCAGCAGCTTAGCTAGCGGCACCTACGAGCAGTACTTC
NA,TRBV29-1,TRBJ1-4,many,CSVHNREKLFF,TGCAGCGTTCACAACAGGGAAAAACTGTTTTTT
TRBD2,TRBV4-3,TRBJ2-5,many,CASSRGLAGGLETQYF,TGCGCCAGCAGCCGAGGACTAGCGGGGGGCCTGGAGACCCAGTACTTC
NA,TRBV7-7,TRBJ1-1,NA,CASSTGIEAFF,TGTGCCAGCAGCACCGGGATCGAAGCTTTCTTT
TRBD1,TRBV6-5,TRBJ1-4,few,CASSYFTGGAAINEKLFF,TGTGCCAGCAGTTACTTCACAGGGGGCGCCGCCATTAATGAAAAACTGTTTTTT
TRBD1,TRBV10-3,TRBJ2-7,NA,CAISPPGQGFEQYF,TGTGCCATCAGTCCACCGGGACAGGGATTCGAGCAGTACTTC
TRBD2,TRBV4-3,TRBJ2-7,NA,CASSQESGGLYEQYF,TGCGCCAGCAGCCAAGAAAGCGGGGGGCTTTACGAGCAGTACTTC
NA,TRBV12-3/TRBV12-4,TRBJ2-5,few,CASSLGYGSAAQYF,TGTGCCAGCAGTTTAGGCTACGGCTCGGCGGCCCAGTACTTC
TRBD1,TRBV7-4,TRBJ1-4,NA,CASSSNDRGSTNEKLFF,TGTGCCAGCAGCTCAAACGACAGGGGGTCAACTAATGAAAAACTGTTTTTT
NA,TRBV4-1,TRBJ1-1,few,CASSPWGGSTEAFF,TGCGCCAGCAGCCCTTGGGGGGGTAGCACTGAAGCTTTCTTT
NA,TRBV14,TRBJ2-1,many,CASSQVNEQFF,TGTGCCAGCAGCCAAGTAAACGAGCAGTTCTTC
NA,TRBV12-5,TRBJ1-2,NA,CASGFSLPGESNYGYTF,TGTGCTAGTGGTTTCTCACTTCCCGGGGAAAGTAACTATGGCTACACCTTC
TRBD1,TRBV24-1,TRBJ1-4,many,CATSDSTGGGEKLFF,TGTGCCACCAGTGATTCTACAGGGGGAGGAGAAAAACTGTTTTTT
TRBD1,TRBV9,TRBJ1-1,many,CASSVGEGANTEAFF,TGTGCCAGCAGCGTAGGCGAGGGGGCGAACACTGAAGCTTTCTTT
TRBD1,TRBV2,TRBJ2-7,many,CASSGTANYEQYF,TGTGCCAGCAGCGGGACAGCTAACTACGAGCAGTACTTC
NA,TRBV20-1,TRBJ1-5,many,CSERRDLNQPQHF,TGCAGTGAAAGGAGGGATCTCAATCAGCCCCAGCATTTT
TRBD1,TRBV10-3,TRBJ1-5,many,CAIGTGRLGGNQPQHF,TGTGCCATAGGGACAGGGAGGTTGGGTGGCAATCAGCCCCAGCATTTT
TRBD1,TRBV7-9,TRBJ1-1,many,CASSHRQGLVNTEAFF,TGTGCCAGCAGCCATCGACAGGGGCTTGTGAACACTGAAGCTTTCTTT
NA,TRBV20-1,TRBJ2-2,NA,CSVNSGTGELFF,TGCAGTGTCAATTCCGGGACAGGGGAGCTGTTTTTT
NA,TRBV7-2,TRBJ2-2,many,CASSLESGRSTGELFF,TGTGCCAGCAGCTTAGAATCGGGACGGAGCACCGGGGAGCTGTTTTTT
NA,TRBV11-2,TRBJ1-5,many,CASSLGPYDQPQHF,TGTGCCAGCAGCTTAGGACCGTACGATCAGCCCCAGCATTTT
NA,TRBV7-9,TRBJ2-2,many,CASSPQGLRDTGELFF,TGTGCCAGCAGCCCCCAGGGCCTGCGGGACACCGGGGAGCTGTTTTTT
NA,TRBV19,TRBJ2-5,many,CASSISGRGETQYF,TGTGCCAGTAGTATTTCCGGGAGAGGGGAGACCCAGTACTTC
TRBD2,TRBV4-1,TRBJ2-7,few,CASSQVSGRAYEQYF,TGCGCCAGCAGTCAGGTGTCCGGGAGGGCCTACGAGCAGTACTTC
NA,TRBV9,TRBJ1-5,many,CASSVGAGSGDQPQHF,TGTGCCAGCAGCGTAGGTGCGGGGAGTGGGGATCAGCCCCAGCATTTT
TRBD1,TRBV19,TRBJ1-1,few,CASSPWDRGQNAEAFF,TGTGCCAGTAGCCCCTGGGACAGGGGGCAGAATGCTGAAGCTTTCTTT